A selection of T cell receptor beta chains follows, all from one sample in a study of blood T cells in healthy people across ages. In TCRdb, the 5' RACE reads were re-called with MiXCR into one record per CDR3 protein. Here the sample spans around 820,000 distinct CDR3 sequences, approximately 25% being singletons. The sample was also reused in another study, on T cells of mothers and their children.

The specimen sequenced was blood. All receptors come from a boy younger than 18 in good health. The CDR3 runs from the conserved cysteine through the conserved F or W. Fields, in order: D gene, CDR3 length, V gene, J gene, clone size, CDR3 DNA, CDR3 protein. D genes are given only for firm matches. For some rows the clone size is stated as once, few or many, or as a class when expanded; others skip it.

>.|14|TRBV9|TRBJ1-4|few
TGTGCCAGCAGCGTATATCAGGGCGGGGAAAAACTGTTTTTT
CASSVYQGGEKLFF
>TRBD2|13|TRBV20-1|TRBJ2-7|.
TGCAGTGCTACTAGCGGGACAACCTACGAGCAGTACTTC
CSATSGTTYEQYF
>.|13|TRBV1|TRBJ2-7|.
TGCACCAGCAGCCAAGATCGATCCTACGAGCAGTACTTC
CTSSQDRSYEQYF
>TRBD1|17|TRBV4-3|TRBJ1-4|.
TGCGCCAGCAGCCGCAACCTTGGACAGGGGGCTTATGAAAAACTGTTTTTT
CASSRNLGQGAYEKLFF
>TRBD1|15|TRBV12-3/TRBV12-4|TRBJ2-7|.
TGTGCCAGCCAGCCTTTGCAGGGGGAATTCTACGAGCAGTACTTC
CASQPLQGEFYEQYF
>.|14|TRBV28|TRBJ2-5|few
TGTGCCAGCAGTTCGGGACACCCGAAAGAGACCCAGTACTTC
CASSSGHPKETQYF
>.|11|TRBV7-2|TRBJ2-7|many
TGTGCCAGCAGCTGGGGATACGAGCAGTACTTC
CASSWGYEQYF
>TRBD2|16|TRBV6-5|TRBJ2-3|few
TGTGCCAGCAGTTACTATATTAGCGGGGGACCAGATACGCAGTATTTT
CASSYYISGGPDTQYF
>.|13|TRBV9|TRBJ1-6|.
TGTGCCAGCAGCGTAGGGGCAGGCACCTCCCTCCACTTT
CASSVGAGTSLHF
>TRBD2|16|TRBV4-3|TRBJ2-3|.
TGCGCCAGCAGCCAATCCGGGACTAGCTCCTCGGATACGCAGTATTTT
CASSQSGTSSSDTQYF
>TRBD2|15|TRBV27|TRBJ2-4|.
TGTGCCAGCAGTACCTTAACTAGCGGTAAAAACATTCAGTACTTC
CASSTLTSGKNIQYF
>.|19|TRBV20-1|TRBJ1-4|few
TGCAGTGCTAGAGACCCCTCTTATTTTAGCGGGGCAACTAATGAAAAACTGTTTTTT
CSARDPSYFSGATNEKLFF
>.|12|TRBV12-3/TRBV12-4|TRBJ2-7|.
TGTGCCAGCAGTTTAAGAGCAGACAGCCAGTACTTC
CASSLRADSQYF
>.|9|TRBV19|TRBJ1-1|.
TGTGCCAGCAACACTGAAGCTTTCTTT
CASNTEAFF
>.|13|TRBV3-1|TRBJ2-7|few
TGTGCCAGCAGCTCGACAGCTCCCTACGAGCAGTACTTC
CASSSTAPYEQYF
>TRBD1|14|TRBV30|TRBJ2-1|.
TGTGCCTGGGGGACAGGATTTGCCTACAATGAGCAGTTCTTC
CAWGTGFAYNEQFF
>TRBD2|15|TRBV28|TRBJ2-5|.
TGTGCCAGCAGTTTTGGGCTAGCGGGAAGAGAGACCCAGTACTTC
CASSFGLAGRETQYF
>TRBD1|15|TRBV2|TRBJ2-1|.
TGTGCCAGCAATCGTCGGGACAGGGCGTACAATGAGCAGTTCTTC
CASNRRDRAYNEQFF
>.|12|TRBV28|TRBJ2-7|few
TGTGCCAGCAGCCTAAAACGGCGGGAGCAGTACTTC
CASSLKRREQYF
>TRBD1|17|TRBV4-3|TRBJ1-2|.
TGCGCCAGCAGCCAAGAATACGGGACAGGGGGCTTCTATGGCTACACCTTC
CASSQEYGTGGFYGYTF
>.|14|TRBV6-2/TRBV6-3|TRBJ2-3|few
TGTGCCAGCAGTTACTCAGGGGACACAGATACGCAGTATTTT
CASSYSGDTDTQYF
>.|15|TRBV5-1|TRBJ2-1|few
TGCGCCAGCAGTCCTCAGGCCAGGGCCTCCTATGAGCAGTTCTTC
CASSPQARASYEQFF
>.|12|TRBV29-1|TRBJ2-3|.
TGCAGCGTTCTGACAGGCACAGATACGCAGTATTTT
CSVLTGTDTQYF
>TRBD1|15|TRBV28|TRBJ2-1|few
TGTGCCAGCAGTCCCGGGACAGGTATTGACAATGAGCAGTTCTTC
CASSPGTGIDNEQFF
>.|14|TRBV9|TRBJ2-3|few
TGTGCCAGCAGCGCCGTGGGTTTAGCAGATACGCAGTATTTT
CASSAVGLADTQYF
>TRBD1|16|TRBV27|TRBJ1-2|.
TGTGCCAGCAGTAGCCGGGACAGGGTCTCGGGTGGTGGCTACACCTTC
CASSSRDRVSGGGYTF
>TRBD2|12|TRBV7-9|TRBJ2-5|.
TGTGCCAGCGGCGGGGGTTTTGAGACCCAGTACTTC
CASGGGFETQYF
>.|13|TRBV2|TRBJ2-5|few
TGTGCCAGCCCCCTCGAGAACCAAGAGACCCAGTACTTC
CASPLENQETQYF
>.|15|TRBV7-2|TRBJ1-5|.
TGTGCCAGCAGCCTAGAGGCAGGGCTAGGTCAGCCCCAGCATTTT
CASSLEAGLGQPQHF
>.|14|TRBV18|TRBJ2-5|few
TGTGCCAGCTTCTCGGCCGAGAGAGTAGAGACCCAGTACTTC
CASFSAERVETQYF
>.|13|TRBV11-2|TRBJ2-7|many
TGTGCCAGCAGCTCCCAAAATGTGGGGGAGCAGTACTTC
CASSSQNVGEQYF
>TRBD2|15|TRBV6-5|TRBJ2-2|few
TGTGCCAGCAGCGGTCTCTGGGGGAGGGCCGGGGAGCTGTTTTTT
CASSGLWGRAGELFF
>.|14|TRBV24-1|TRBJ2-5|few
TGTGCCACCAGTGCCCTCCAGGGGGGGGAGACCCAGTACTTC
CATSALQGGETQYF
>TRBD2|15|TRBV20-1|TRBJ2-5|.
TGCAGTGCTAGTAGTCTAGCGGGGTGGCAAGAGACCCAGTACTTC
CSASSLAGWQETQYF
>TRBD2|16|TRBV20-1|TRBJ2-7|few
TGCAGTGCTAGAGACGGCGCGGGAGCGGCCCCCTACGAGCAGTACTTC
CSARDGAGAAPYEQYF